This passage covers 3 T cell receptor beta chains from one sample sequenced in a study of T-cell reconstitution after alpha-beta-depleted transplantation in children. The authors prepared the TCRbeta library with unique molecular identifiers. Via MiXCR, TCRdb re-called the PCR reads, giving one row per CDR3 protein. The table shows 500,000 to 750,000 distinct CDR3 sequences, with 10% to 15% occurring only once. The sample consisted of PBMCs, mostly from graft donor cells, taken 360 days after TCRalphabeta/CD19-depleted stem cell transplant. These TCRs come from a male patient younger than 18 who had a stem cell transplant for acute myeloid leukemia, so the T cells may come from the graft donor.

Ten or more counts support this clonotype. The rearrangement uses TRBV24-1 and TRBJ2-1; TRBD1 agrees at 9 bases. The CDR3 extends over 15 amino acids. Germline V gene sequence: CDR1 KGHDR, CDR2 SFDVKD. Trimming removed 4 bases from V and 9 bases from J; junction bases left unmatched: 9. This CDR3 reads CATSDTGTGTGEQFF. The DNA for the CDR3 is TGTGCCACCAGTGACACCGGGACAGGGACGGGTGAGCAGTTCTTC.

This clonotype came up many times. The rearrangement uses TRBV20-1 and TRBJ2-3; tentative D call: TRBD1 (5 bases). The germline V gene has CDR1 DFQATT and CDR2 SNEGSKA (reference sequence). Trimming shortened V by 8 bases and J by 0 bases, and 18 bases separated the two germline ends. The CDR3 has 15 amino acids. CDR3 in DNA: TGCAGTACGCCTCACAGGATAGAGAGCACAGATACGCAGTATTTT. This sequence encodes CSTPHRIESTDTQYF.

This clonotype occurred many times. This chain links TRBV9 with TRBJ2-1; D is unclear. CDR3 length: 15 amino acids. CDR1 SGDLS and CDR2 YYNGEE come from the germline V gene. V dropped 4 bases and J dropped 0 bases, with 11 bases sitting between them. This CDR3 reads CASSLDDRSYNEQFF. CDR3 DNA: TGTGCCAGCAGCCTGGACGACCGCTCCTACAATGAGCAGTTCTTC.